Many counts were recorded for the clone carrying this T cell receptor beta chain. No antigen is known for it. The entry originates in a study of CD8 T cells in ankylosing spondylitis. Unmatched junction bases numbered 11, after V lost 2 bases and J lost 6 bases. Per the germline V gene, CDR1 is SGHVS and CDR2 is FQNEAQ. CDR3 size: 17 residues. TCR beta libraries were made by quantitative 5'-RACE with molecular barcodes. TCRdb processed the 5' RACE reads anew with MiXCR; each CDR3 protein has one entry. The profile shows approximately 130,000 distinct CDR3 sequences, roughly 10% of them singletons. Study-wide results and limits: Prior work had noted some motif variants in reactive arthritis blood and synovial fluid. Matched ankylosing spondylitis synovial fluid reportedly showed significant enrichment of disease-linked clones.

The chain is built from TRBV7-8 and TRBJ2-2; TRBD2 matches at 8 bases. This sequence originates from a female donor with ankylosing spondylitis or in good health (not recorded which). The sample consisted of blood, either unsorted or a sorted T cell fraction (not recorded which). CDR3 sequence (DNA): TGTGCCAGCAGCTTATCGGGACTAGAGTATGTCGCCGGGGAGCTGTTTTTT. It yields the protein CASSLSGLEYVAGELFF.